This T cell receptor (beta chain) stems from a study of shared clonotypes between healthy human individuals. Some clones are missing from TCRdb's copy, which holds only in-frame ones; the method was immunoSEQ multiplex PCR. The table records approximately 480,000 clones, about three quarters of them present only once. To note about this clone: Additional DNA sequences in this sample encode the identical CDR3.

Germline CDR1 SGDLS, CDR2 YYNGEE. The CDR3 covers 13 residues. With V trimmed by 2 bases and J by 2 bases, 0 bases remained unmatched. Source material: PBMCs. This sequence joins TRBV9 and TRBJ2-5, with 7 bases aligning to TRBD1. This sequence was found in a woman aged 40 to 55 in good health. Some clones in this sample may be carry-over from other donors' samples. The CDR3 DNA sequence: TGTGCCAGCAGCGTCAGGGGGCAAGAGACCCAGTACTTC. Its protein product is CASSVRGQETQYF.